This TCR beta chain derives from a study of blood T cell repertoires in COVID-19. Study in general: Samples taken during acute and convalescent COVID-19 were collected in the United States, Italy and Spain. T cells, B-cell-depleted T cells, or PBMCs supplied cDNA or gDNA.

In the source study's methods: Amplification from reference gene primers served as the basis for estimated nucleated cell counts. The method was immunoSEQ multiplex PCR; TCRdb's version includes in-frame clones alone and lacks a portion of them. V and J calls and clone size follow that table, whereas D and trimming were derived from the DNA. The sample holds 130,000 to 150,000 clones, around 81% seen once. The sample taken for sequencing was peripheral blood. This TCR derives from a woman in her forties with active or convalescent COVID-19.

This CDR3 reads CATGRLQGGDEQYF. CDR3 in DNA: TGTGCCACCGGTCGCCTTCAGGGAGGCGACGAGCAGTACTTC. This rearrangement joins TRBV27 to TRBJ2-7, with D possibly being TRBD2 (6 bases). Trimming removed 10 bases from V and 5 bases from J, with 21 bases in between. CDR1 is MNHEY and CDR2 is SMNVEV in the germline V gene (reference sequence). There are 14 residues in the CDR3.